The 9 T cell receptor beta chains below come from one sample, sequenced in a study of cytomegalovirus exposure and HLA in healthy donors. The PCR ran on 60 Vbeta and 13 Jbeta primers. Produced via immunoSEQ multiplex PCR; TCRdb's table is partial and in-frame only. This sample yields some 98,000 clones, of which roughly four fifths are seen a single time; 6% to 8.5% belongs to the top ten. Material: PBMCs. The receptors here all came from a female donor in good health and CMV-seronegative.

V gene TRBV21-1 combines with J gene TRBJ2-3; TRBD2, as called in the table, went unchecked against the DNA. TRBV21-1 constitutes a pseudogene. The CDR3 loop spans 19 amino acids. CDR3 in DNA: TGTGCCAGCAGCAAAAAGTCCCTCTTAGCGGGAGGAAGCACAGATACGCAGTATTTT. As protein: CASSKKSLLAGGSTDTQYF.

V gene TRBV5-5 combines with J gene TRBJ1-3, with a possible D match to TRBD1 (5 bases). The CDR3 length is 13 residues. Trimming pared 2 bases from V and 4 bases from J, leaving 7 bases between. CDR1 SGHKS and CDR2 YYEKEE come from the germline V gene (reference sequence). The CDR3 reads CASSLRQGNTIYF. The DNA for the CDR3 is TGTGCCAGCAGCTTACGACAGGGAAACACCATATATTTT.

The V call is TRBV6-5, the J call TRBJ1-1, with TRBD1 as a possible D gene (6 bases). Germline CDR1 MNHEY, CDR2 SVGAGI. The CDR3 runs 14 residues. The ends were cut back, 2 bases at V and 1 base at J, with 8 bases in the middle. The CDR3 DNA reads TGTGCCAGCAGTTACCGGGGACAGAACACTGAAGCTTTCTTT. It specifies CASSYRGQNTEAFF.

The CDR3 region has the DNA TGTGCCAGCACCCCAACCCGGGGTACCAATCAGCCCCAGCATTTT. It translates to CASTPTRGTNQPQHF. The genes are TRBV7-8 and TRBJ1-5; D unresolved. The CDR3 totals 15 residues. Germline lookup yields CDR1 SGHVS and CDR2 FQNEAQ. The germline V and J ends were trimmed by 7 bases and 3 bases, with 16 bases remaining between them.

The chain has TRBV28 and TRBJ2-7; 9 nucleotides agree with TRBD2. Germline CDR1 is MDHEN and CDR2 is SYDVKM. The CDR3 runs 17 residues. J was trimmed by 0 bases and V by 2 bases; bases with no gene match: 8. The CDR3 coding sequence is TGTGCCAGCAGTTTAAGGCTAGCGGGAAGGAGCTCCTACGAGCAGTACTTC. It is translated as CASSLRLAGRSSYEQYF.

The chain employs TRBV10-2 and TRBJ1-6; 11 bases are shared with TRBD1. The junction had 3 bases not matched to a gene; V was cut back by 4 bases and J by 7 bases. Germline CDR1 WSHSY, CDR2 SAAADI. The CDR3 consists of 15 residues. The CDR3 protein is CASSGGQGGNSPLHF. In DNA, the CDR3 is TGCGCCAGCAGTGGGGGACAGGGGGGAAATTCACCCCTCCACTTT.

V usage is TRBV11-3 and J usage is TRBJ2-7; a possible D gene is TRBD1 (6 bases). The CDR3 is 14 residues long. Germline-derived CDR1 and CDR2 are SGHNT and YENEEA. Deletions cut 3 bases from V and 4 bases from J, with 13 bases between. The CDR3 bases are TGTGCCAGCAGCTTCAGGGGTCCTAAGTACGAGCAGTACTTC. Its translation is CASSFRGPKYEQYF.

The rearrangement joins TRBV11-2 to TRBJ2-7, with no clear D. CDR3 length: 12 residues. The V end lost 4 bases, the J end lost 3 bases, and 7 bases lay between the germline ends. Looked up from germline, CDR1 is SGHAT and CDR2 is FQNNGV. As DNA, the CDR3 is TGTGCCAGCAGCTCGGTCGGCTACGAGCAGTACTTC. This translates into CASSSVGYEQYF.

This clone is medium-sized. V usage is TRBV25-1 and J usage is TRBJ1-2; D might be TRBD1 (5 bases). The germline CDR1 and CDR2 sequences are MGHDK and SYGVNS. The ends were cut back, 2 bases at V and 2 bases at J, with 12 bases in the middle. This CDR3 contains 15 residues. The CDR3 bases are TGTGCCAGCAGTGAACGGCTGGCAGGGAACTATGGCTACACCTTC. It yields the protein CASSERLAGNYGYTF.